This section outlines one TCR beta chain sequence together with its context. Its antigen is still unknown. The sample originates from a study of shared clonotypes between healthy human individuals. Whole-study context: A donor's plate count was three for CD4 naive and three for CD4 memory; CD8 naive had two and CD8 memory one.

Regarding the study as a whole: Compared with clonotypes that all four donors shared, non-shared clonotypes had lower generation probabilities. Generally, naive subsets (rather than memory subsets) showed larger estimated richness.

The table came from immunoSEQ multiplex PCR; TCRdb's copy has only in-frame clones and leaves some out. The sample includes approximately 2.4 million clones, around 95% of them seen just once. Sequences were obtained from naive CD4+ T cells sorted from blood. Subset in this sample: CD45RA+ positively selected. The TCR comes from a man between 18 and 29 years old in good health.

In DNA, the CDR3 is TGTGCCAGCAGCTATCTTACATCCTACGAGCAGTACTTC. Its translation: CASSYLTSYEQYF. The V and J genes are TRBV11-2 and TRBJ2-7; D is unresolved. CDR1 and CDR2 (germline): SGHAT, FQNNGV. Trimming removed 4 bases at V and 1 base at J, with 8 bases between. This CDR3 has 13 amino acids.